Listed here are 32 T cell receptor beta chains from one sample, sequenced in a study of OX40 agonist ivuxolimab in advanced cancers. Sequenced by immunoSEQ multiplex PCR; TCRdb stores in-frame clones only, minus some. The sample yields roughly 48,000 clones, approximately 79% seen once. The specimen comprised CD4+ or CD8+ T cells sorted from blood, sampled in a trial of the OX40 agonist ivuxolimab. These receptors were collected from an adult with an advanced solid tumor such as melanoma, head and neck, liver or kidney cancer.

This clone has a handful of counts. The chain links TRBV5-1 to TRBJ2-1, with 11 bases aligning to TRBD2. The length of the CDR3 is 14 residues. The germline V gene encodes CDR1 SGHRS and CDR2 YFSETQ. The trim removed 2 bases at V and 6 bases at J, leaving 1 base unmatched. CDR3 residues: CASSFGTSGNEQFF. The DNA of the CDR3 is TGCGCCAGCAGCTTCGGGACTAGCGGCAATGAGCAGTTCTTC. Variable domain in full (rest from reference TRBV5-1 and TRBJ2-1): KAGVTQTPRYLIKTRGQQVTLSCSPISGHRSVSWYQQTPGQGLQFLFEYFSETQRNKGNFPGRFSGRQFSNSRSEMNVSTLELGDSALYLCASSFGTSGNEQFFGPGTRLTVL.

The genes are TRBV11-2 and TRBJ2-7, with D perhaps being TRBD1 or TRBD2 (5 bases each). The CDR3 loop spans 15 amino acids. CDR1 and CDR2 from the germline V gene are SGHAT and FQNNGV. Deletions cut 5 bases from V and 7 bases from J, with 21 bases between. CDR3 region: CASSLVSGTVREQYF. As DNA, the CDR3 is TGTGCCAGCAGCCTAGTGTCCGGGACGGTGAGAGAGCAGTACTTC.

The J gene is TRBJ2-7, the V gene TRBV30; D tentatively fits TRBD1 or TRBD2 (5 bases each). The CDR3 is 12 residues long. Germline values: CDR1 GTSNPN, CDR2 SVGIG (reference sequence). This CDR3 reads CAHRGAAREQYF. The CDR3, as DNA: TGTGCTCATCGAGGGGCGGCTCGCGAGCAGTACTTC.

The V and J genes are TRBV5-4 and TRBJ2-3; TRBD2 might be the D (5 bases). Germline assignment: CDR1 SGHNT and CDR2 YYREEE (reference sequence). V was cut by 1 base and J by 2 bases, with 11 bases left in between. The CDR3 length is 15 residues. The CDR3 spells CASSLRLALTDTQYF. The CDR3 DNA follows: TGTGCCAGCAGCTTGAGGCTAGCCCTCACAGATACGCAGTATTTT.

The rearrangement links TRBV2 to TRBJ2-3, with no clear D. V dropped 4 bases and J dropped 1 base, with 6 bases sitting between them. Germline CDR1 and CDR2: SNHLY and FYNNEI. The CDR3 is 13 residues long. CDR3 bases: TGTGCCAGCAGTGTGTTCGGCACAGATACGCAGTATTTT. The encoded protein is CASSVFGTDTQYF.

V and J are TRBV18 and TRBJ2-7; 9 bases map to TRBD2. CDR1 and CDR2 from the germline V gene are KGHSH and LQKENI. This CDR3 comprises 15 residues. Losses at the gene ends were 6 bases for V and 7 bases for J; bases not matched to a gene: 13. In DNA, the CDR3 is TGTGCCAGCTCCGTTTCGAGCGGGAGGTTGAAGGAGCAGTACTTC. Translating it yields CASSVSSGRLKEQYF.

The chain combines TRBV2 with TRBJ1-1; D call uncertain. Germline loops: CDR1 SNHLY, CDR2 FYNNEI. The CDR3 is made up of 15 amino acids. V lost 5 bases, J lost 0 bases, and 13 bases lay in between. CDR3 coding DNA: TGTGCCAGCAGTAGGTATTCCCCCATGAACACTGAAGCTTTCTTT. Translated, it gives CASSRYSPMNTEAFF.

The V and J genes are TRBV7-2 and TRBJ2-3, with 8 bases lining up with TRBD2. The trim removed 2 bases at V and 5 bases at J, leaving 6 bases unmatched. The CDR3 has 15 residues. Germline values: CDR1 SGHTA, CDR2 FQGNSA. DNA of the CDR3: TGTGCCAGCAGCTTAATCCGGGAGGGAGAAGATACGCAGTATTTT. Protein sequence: CASSLIREGEDTQYF.

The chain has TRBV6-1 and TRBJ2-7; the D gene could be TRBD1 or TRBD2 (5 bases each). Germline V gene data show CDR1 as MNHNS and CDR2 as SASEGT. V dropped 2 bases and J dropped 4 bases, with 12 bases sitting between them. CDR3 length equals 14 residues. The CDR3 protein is CASSERGGGYEQYF. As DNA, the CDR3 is TGTGCCAGCAGTGAAAGGGGCGGCGGGTACGAGCAGTACTTC.

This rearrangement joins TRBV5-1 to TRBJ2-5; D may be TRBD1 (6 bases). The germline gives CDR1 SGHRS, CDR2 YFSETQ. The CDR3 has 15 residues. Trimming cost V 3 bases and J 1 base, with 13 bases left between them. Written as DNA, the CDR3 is TGCGCCAGCAGCTCGAATACAGGGTCCCAAGAGACCCAGTACTTC. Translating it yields CASSSNTGSQETQYF.

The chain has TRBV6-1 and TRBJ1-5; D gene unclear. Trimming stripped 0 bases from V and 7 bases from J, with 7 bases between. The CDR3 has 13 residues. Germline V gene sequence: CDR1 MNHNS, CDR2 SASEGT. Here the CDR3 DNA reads TGTGCCAGCAGTGAAGCGGGCGGCCAGCCCCAGCATTTT. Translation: CASSEAGGQPQHF.

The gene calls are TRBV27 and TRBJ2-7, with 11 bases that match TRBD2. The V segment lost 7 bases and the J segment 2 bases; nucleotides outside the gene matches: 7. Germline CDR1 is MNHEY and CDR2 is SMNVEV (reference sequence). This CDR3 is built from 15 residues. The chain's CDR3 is CASIRSGRGTYEQYF. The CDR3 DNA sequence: TGTGCCAGCATCCGTAGCGGGAGGGGGACCTACGAGCAGTACTTC.

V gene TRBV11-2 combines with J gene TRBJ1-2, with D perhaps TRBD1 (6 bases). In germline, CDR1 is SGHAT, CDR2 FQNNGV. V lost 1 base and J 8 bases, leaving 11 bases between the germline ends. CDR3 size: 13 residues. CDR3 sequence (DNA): TGTGCCAGCAGCTTAGGGGGGGACACAGGCTACACCTTC. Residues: CASSLGGDTGYTF.

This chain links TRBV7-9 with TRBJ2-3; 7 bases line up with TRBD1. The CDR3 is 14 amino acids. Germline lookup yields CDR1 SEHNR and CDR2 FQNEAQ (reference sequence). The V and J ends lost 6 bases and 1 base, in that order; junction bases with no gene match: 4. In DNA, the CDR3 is TGTGCCAGCAGACGTCAGGGGGGCACAGATACGCAGTATTTT. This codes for CASRRQGGTDTQYF.

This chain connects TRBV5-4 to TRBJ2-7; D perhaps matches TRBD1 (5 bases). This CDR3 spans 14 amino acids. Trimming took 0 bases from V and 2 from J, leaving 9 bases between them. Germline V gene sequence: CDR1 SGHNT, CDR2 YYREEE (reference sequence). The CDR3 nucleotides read TGTGCCAGCAGCTTGGCAGGGTTCCCCTACGAGCAGTACTTC. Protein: CASSLAGFPYEQYF.

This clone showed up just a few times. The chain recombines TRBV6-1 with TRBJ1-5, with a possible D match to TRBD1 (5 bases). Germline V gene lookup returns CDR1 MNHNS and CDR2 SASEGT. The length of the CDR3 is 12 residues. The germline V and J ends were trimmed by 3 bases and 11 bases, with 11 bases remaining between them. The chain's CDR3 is CASSDRAVAQHF. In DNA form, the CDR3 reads TGTGCCAGCAGTGACAGGGCCGTAGCCCAGCATTTT.

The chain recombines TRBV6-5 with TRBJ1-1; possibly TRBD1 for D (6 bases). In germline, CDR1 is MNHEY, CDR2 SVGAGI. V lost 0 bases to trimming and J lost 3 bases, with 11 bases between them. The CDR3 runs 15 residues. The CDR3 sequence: CASSYSGGSDTEAFF. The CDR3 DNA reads TGTGCCAGCAGTTACTCGGGGGGCTCGGACACTGAAGCTTTCTTT.

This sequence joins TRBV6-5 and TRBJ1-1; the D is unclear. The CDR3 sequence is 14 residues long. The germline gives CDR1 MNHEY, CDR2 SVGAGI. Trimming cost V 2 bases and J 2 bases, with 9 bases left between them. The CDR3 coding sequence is TGTGCCAGCAGTTACGAGGTAGCTAACACTGAAGCTTTCTTT. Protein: CASSYEVANTEAFF.

The CDR3 region is CASSQGTGSYEQYF. The CDR3 DNA reads as TGTGCCAGCAGCCAGGGGACAGGCTCCTACGAGCAGTACTTC. The rearrangement links TRBV7-9 to TRBJ2-7, with 8 nucleotides matching TRBD1. With 5 bases clipped from V and 0 bases from J, the junction kept 3 bases outside the gene matches. The CDR3 is 14 residues long. Germline CDR1 reads SEHNR; CDR2 reads FQNEAQ (reference sequence).

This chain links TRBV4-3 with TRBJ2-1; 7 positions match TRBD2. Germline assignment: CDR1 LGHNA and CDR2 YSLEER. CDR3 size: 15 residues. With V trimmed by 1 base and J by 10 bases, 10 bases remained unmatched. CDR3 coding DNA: TGCGCCAGCAGCCAAGCCTGGACTAGGGAATACGAGCAGTTCTTC. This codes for CASSQAWTREYEQFF.

The CDR3: CASSHQPGQPREKLFF. The CDR3 DNA follows: TGCGCCAGCAGTCATCAACCGGGACAGCCTAGAGAAAAACTGTTTTTT. The rearrangement uses TRBV23-1 and TRBJ1-4; 7 nucleotides agree with TRBD1. TRBV23-1 belongs to the ORF category, with a function that is uncertain. CDR3 length equals 16 residues. V lost 3 bases and J lost 8; bases outside the gene matches: 12.

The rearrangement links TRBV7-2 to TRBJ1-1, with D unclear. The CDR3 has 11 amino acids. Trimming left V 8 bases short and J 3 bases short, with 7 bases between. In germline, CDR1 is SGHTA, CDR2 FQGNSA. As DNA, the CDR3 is TGTGCCAGCCAAAGTTACACTGAAGCTTTCTTT. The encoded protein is CASQSYTEAFF.

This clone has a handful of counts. The CDR3 loop reads CASSAMGGSGGYTF. The CDR3 DNA reads as TGTGCCAGCAGTGCTATGGGGGGGTCCGGTGGCTACACCTTC. The chain has TRBV6-4 and TRBJ1-2, with D possibly being TRBD1 (5 bases). Germline V CDR1 and CDR2: MRHNA, SNTAGT. V was cut by 4 bases and J by 7 bases, with 16 bases left in between. The length of the CDR3 is 14 residues.

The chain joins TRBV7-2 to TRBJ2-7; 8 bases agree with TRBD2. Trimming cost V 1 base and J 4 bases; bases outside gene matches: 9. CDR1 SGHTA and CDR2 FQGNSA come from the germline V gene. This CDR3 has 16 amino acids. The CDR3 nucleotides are TGTGCCAGCAGCTTAGGAGGGACTAGGGGGAGGTACGAGCAGTACTTC. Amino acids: CASSLGGTRGRYEQYF.

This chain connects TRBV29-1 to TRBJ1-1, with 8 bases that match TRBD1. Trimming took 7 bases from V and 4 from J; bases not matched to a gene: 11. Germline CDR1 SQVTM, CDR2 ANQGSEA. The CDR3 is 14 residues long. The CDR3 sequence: CSGDRGGWGTEAFF. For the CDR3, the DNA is TGCAGCGGTGACAGGGGCGGGTGGGGCACTGAAGCTTTCTTT.

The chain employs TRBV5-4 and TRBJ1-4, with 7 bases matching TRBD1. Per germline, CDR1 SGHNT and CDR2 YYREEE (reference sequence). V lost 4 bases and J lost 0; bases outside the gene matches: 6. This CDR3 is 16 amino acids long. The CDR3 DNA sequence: TGTGCCAGCAGCCCGTACAGGGGATCAACTAATGAAAAACTGTTTTTT. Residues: CASSPYRGSTNEKLFF.

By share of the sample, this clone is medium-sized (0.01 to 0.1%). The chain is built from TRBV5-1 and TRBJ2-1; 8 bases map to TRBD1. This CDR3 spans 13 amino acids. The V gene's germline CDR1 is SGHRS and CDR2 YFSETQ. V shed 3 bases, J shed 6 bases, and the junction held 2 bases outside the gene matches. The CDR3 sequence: CASSYGQGNEQFF. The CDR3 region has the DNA TGCGCCAGCAGCTACGGACAGGGCAATGAGCAGTTCTTC.

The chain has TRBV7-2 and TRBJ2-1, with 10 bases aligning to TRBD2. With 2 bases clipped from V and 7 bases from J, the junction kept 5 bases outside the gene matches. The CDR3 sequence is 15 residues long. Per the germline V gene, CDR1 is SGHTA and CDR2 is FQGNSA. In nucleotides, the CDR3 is TGTGCCAGCAGCTTACATTTAGCGGGAGGTAATGAGCAGTTCTTC. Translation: CASSLHLAGGNEQFF. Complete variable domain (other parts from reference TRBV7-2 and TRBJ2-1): GAGVSQSPSNKVTEKGKDVELRCDPISGHTALYWYRQSLGQGLEFLIYFQGNSAPDKSGLPSDRFSAERTGGSVSTLTIQRTQQEDSAVYLCASSLHLAGGNEQFFGPGTRLTVL.

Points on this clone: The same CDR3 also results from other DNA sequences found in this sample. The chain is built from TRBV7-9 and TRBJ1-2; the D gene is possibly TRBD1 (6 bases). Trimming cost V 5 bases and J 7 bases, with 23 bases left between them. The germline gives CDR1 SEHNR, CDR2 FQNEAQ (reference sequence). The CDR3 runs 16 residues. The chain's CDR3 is CASSLPGQGRMSGYTF. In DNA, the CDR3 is TGTGCCAGCAGCCTCCCTGGGCAGGGGCGAATGAGTGGCTACACCTTC.

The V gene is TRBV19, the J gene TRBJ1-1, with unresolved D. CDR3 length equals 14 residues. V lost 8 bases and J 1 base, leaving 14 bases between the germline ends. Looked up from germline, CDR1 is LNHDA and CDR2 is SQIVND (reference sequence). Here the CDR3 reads CASQPGFKNTEAFF. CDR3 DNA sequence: TGTGCCAGTCAGCCGGGATTTAAGAACACTGAAGCTTTCTTT.

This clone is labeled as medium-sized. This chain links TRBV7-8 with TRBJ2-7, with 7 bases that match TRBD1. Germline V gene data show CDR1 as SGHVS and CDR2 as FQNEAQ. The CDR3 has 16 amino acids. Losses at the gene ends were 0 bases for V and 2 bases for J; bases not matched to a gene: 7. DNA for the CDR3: TGTGCCAGCAGCTTAGCTGGTAGGACAGGAGCCTACGAGCAGTACTTC. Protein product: CASSLAGRTGAYEQYF.

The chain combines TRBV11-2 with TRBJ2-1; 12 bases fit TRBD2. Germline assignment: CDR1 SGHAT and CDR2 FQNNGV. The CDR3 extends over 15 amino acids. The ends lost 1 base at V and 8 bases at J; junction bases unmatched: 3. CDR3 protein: CASSLGLAGGYEQFF. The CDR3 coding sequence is TGTGCCAGCAGCTTAGGCCTAGCGGGAGGGTATGAGCAGTTCTTC.